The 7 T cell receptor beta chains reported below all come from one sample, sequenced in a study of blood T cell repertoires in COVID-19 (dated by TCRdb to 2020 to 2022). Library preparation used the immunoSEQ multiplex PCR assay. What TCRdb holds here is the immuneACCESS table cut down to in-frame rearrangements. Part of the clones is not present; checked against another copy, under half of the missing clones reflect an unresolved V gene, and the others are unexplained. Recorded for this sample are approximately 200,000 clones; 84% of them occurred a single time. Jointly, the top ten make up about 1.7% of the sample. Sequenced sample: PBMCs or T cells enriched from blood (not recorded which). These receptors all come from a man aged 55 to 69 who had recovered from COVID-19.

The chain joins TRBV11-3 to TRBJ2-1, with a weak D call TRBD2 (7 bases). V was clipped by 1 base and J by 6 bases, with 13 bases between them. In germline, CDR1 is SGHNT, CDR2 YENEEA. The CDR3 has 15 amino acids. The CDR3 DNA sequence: TGTGCCAGCAGCTTAGTCGCGGGGGCTGTCAATGAGCAGTTCTTC. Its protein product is CASSLVAGAVNEQFF. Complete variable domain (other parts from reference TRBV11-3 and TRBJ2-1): EAGVVQSPRYKIIEKKQPVAFWCNPISGHNTLYWYLQNLGQGPELLIRYENEEAVDDSQLPKDRFSAERLKGVDSTLKIQPAELGDSAVYLCASSLVAGAVNEQFFGPGTRLTVL.

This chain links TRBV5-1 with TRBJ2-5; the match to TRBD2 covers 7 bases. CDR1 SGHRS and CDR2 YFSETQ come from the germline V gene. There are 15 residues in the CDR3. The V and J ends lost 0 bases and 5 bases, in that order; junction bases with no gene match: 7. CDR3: CASSLAAGDGETQYF. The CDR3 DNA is TGCGCCAGCAGCTTGGCGGCGGGGGACGGGGAGACCCAGTACTTC. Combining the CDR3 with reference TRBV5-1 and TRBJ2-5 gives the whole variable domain KAGVTQTPRYLIKTRGQQVTLSCSPISGHRSVSWYQQTPGQGLQFLFEYFSETQRNKGNFPGRFSGRQFSNSRSEMNVSTLELGDSALYLCASSLAAGDGETQYFGPGTRLLVL.

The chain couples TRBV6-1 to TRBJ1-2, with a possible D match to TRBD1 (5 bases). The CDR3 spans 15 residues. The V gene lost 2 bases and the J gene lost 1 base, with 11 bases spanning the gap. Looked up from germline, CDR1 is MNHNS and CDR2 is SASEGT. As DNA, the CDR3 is TGTGCCAGCAGTGAAAGGGACGGGAGTAACTATGGCTACACCTTC. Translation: CASSERDGSNYGYTF.

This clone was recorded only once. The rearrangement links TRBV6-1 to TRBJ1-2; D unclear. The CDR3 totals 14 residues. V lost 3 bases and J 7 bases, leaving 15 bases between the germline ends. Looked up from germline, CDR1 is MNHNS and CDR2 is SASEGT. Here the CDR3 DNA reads TGTGCCAGCAGTGAGGGCATCAAAGTCTCTGGCTACACCTTC. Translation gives CASSEGIKVSGYTF.

CDR3 amino acids: CASSSHNYNSPLHF. As DNA, the CDR3 is TGTGCCAGCAGTTCCCACAACTATAATTCACCCCTCCACTTT. J is TRBJ1-6 and V is TRBV6-2 or TRBV6-3; D is uncertain. V dropped 4 bases and J dropped 3 bases, with 7 bases sitting between them. Germline V gene sequence: CDR1 MNHEY, CDR2 SVGEGT. The CDR3 contains 14 residues.

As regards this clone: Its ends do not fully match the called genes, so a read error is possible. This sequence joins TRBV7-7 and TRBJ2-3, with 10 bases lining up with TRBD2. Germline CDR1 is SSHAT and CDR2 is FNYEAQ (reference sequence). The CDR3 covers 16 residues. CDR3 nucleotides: TGTGCTAGCAGTTCACTAGCGGGGTTTGAGACAGATACGCAGTATTTT. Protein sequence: CASSSLAGFETDTQYF.

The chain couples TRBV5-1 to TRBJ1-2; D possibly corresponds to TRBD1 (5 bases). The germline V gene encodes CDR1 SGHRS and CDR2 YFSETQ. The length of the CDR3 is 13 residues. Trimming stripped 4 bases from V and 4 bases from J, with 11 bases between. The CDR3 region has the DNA TGCGCCAGCAGCCCCCAAGACAGCTATGGCTACACCTTC. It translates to CASSPQDSYGYTF.